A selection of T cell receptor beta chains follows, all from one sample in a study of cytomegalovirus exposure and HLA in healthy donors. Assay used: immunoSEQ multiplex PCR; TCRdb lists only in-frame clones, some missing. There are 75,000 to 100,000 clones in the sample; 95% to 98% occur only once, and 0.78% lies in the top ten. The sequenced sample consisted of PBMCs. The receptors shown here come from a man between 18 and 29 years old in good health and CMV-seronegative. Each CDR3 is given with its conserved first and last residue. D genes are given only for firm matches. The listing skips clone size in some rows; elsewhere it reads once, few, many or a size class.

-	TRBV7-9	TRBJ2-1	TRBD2	CASSNFAGGGSATYNEQFF	TGTGCCAGCAGCAACTTCGCGGGCGGGGGATCGGCTACCTACAATGAGCAGTTCTTC
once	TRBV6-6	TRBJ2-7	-	CASSTGISYEQYF	TGTGCCAGCAGTACAGGGATTTCGTACGAGCAGTACTTC
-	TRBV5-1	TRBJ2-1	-	CASSPYPDSNEQFF	TGCGCCAGCAGCCCATACCCGGACAGCAATGAGCAGTTCTTC
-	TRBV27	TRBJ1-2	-	CATRRGLAYGYTF	TGTGCCACCAGAAGGGGATTAGCTTATGGCTACACCTTC
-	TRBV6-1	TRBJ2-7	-	CASSETGPTFLSSYEQYF	TGTGCCAGCAGTGAAACAGGCCCAACCTTCTTAAGCTCCTACGAGCAGTACTTC
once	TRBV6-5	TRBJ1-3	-	CASRSSGNTIYF	TGTGCCAGCCGGAGCTCTGGAAACACCATATATTTT
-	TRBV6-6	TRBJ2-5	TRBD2	CASSNGVAGGTETQYF	TGTGCCAGCAGCAACGGGGTAGCGGGAGGTACGGAGACCCAGTACTTC
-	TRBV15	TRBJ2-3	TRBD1	CATSRRGTANTDTQYF	TGTGCCACCAGCAGAAGAGGGACAGCGAACACAGATACGCAGTATTTT
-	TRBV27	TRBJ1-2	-	CASSLGQLNYGYTF	TGTGCCAGCAGTTTGGGGCAGCTAAACTATGGCTACACCTTC
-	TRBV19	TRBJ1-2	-	CASRELTTNYGYTF	TGTGCCAGTAGGGAACTAACCACTAACTATGGCTACACCTTC
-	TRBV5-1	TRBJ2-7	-	CASSSHGGGEQYF	TGCGCCAGCAGCAGTCACGGGGGTGGCGAGCAGTACTTC
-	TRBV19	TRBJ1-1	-	CASSTSMNTEAFF	TGTGCCAGTAGTACATCCATGAACACTGAAGCTTTCTTT
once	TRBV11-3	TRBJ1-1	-	CASSLLGHANTEAFF	TGTGCCAGCAGCTTACTTGGACACGCGAACACTGAAGCTTTCTTT
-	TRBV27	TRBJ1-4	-	CASSLWAGDEKLFF	TGTGCCAGCAGTTTATGGGCAGGGGATGAAAAACTGTTTTTT
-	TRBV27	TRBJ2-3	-	CASRGVRTDTQYF	TGTGCCAGCCGCGGGGTACGGACAGATACGCAGTATTTT
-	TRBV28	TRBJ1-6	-	CASSPQVSPLHF	TGTGCCAGCAGTCCTCAGGTTTCACCCCTCCACTTT
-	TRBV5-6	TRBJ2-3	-	CASSLVVDTQYF	TGTGCCAGCAGCTTGGTAGTAGATACGCAGTATTTT
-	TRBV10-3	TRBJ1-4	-	CATSADEKLFF	TGTGCCACCTCCGCGGATGAAAAACTGTTTTTT
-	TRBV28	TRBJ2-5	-	CASSPIQETQYF	TGTGCCAGCAGTCCAATCCAAGAGACCCAGTACTTC
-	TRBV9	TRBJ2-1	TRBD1	CASSVVTGGNEQFF	TGTGCCAGCAGCGTGGTAACAGGGGGCAATGAGCAGTTCTTC
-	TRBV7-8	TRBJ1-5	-	CASSSGTRQPQHF	TGTGCCAGCAGCTCCGGGACAAGGCAGCCCCAGCATTTT
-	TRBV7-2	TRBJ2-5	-	CASSRGGRGWETQYF	TGTGCCAGCAGCCGGGGTGGGAGGGGGTGGGAGACCCAGTACTTC
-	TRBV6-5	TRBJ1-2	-	CASSYSTVYGYTF	TGTGCCAGCAGTTACTCGACAGTCTATGGCTACACCTTC
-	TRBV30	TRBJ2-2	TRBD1	CAWEKGKQGATGELFF	TGTGCCTGGGAAAAAGGAAAACAGGGGGCAACCGGGGAGCTGTTTTTT
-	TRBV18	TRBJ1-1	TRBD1	CASSPHPGTVTEAFF	TGTGCCAGCTCACCCCATCCCGGGACAGTAACTGAAGCTTTCTTT
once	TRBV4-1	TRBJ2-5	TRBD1	CASSQDSDRGGETQYF	TGCGCCAGCAGCCAAGACTCAGACAGGGGGGGGGAGACCCAGTACTTC
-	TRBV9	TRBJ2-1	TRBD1	CASSFDRETEQFF	TGTGCCAGCAGCTTTGACAGGGAAACTGAGCAGTTCTTC
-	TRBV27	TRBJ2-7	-	CASSFRQGGYEQYF	TGTGCCAGCAGTTTCCGACAGGGAGGCTACGAGCAGTACTTC
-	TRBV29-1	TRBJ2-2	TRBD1	CSVDSDRSNTGELFF	TGCAGCGTTGACTCGGACAGGTCGAACACCGGGGAGCTGTTTTTT
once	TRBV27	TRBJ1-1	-	CASSFGVDTEAFF	TGTGCCAGCAGTTTCGGGGTGGACACTGAAGCTTTCTTT
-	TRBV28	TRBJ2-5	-	CASSFPRDKGETQYF	TGTGCCAGCAGTTTCCCCCGGGACAAAGGAGAGACCCAGTACTTC
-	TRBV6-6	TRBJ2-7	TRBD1	CASGSGQTTSYEQYF	TGTGCCAGCGGGTCGGGACAGACCACATCCTACGAGCAGTACTTC
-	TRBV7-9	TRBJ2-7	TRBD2	CASSPRGGSYEQYF	TGTGCCAGCAGCCCCCGGGGGGGAAGTTACGAGCAGTACTTC
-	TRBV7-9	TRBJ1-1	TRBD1	CASSFRGFTEAFF	TGTGCCAGCAGCTTCAGGGGGTTCACTGAAGCTTTCTTT
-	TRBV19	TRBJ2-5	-	CASSSWGTRETQYF	TGTGCCAGTAGTTCCTGGGGCACGCGGGAGACCCAGTACTTC
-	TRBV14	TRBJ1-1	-	CASSQWGRAEAFF	TGTGCCAGCAGCCAATGGGGGCGGGCTGAAGCTTTCTTT
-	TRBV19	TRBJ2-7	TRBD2	CASSIGLAGYEQYF	TGTGCCAGTAGTATTGGGCTAGCGGGCTACGAGCAGTACTTC
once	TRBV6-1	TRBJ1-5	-	CASSASGAQPQHF	TGTGCCAGCAGTGCATCAGGGGCTCAGCCCCAGCATTTT
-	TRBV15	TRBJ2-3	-	CATSRVPWGGTDTQYF	TGTGCCACCAGCAGAGTCCCCTGGGGCGGCACAGATACGCAGTATTTT
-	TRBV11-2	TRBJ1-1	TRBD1	CASSLAGGQGNRAFF	TGTGCCAGCAGCTTAGCAGGGGGACAGGGTAATCGAGCTTTCTTT
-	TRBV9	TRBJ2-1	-	CASQGRASYNEQFF	TGTGCCAGCCAGGGGAGGGCCTCCTACAATGAGCAGTTCTTC
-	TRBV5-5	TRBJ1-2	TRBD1	CASSYTGAVGYTF	TGTGCCAGCAGCTATACAGGGGCCGTGGGCTACACCTTC
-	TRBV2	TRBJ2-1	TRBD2	CASSDLAGGIVFF	TGTGCCAGCAGTGATCTAGCGGGAGGCATCGTGTTCTTC
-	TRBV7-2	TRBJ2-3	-	CASSTSQGSTDTQYF	TGTGCCAGCAGCACAAGTCAGGGTAGCACAGATACGCAGTATTTT
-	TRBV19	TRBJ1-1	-	CASSLSGGTEAFF	TGTGCCAGTAGTCTAAGCGGAGGCACTGAAGCTTTCTTT
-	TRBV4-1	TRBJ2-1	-	CASSNAGNEQFF	TGCGCCAGCAGCAACGCAGGCAATGAGCAGTTCTTC
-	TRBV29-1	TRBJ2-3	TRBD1	CSSETGADTQYF	TGCAGCTCGGAGACAGGGGCAGATACGCAGTATTTT
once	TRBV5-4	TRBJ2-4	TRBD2	CASSLRLAGGRAKNIQYF	TGTGCCAGCAGCTTGCGACTAGCGGGAGGGAGGGCCAAAAACATTCAGTACTTC
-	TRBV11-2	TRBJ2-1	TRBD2	CASSLRGLVNDEQFF	TGTGCCAGCAGCTTAAGGGGACTAGTCAACGATGAGCAGTTCTTC
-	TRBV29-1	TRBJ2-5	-	CSVVEWETQYF	TGCAGCGTTGTTGAGTGGGAGACCCAGTACTTC